Sequencing of this T cell receptor (beta chain) was carried out in a study of blood T cell repertoires in COVID-19. Background on the study: The cDNA or gDNA used as material had been derived from T cells, B-cell-depleted T cells, or PBMCs.

The ends were cut back, 1 base at V and 7 bases at J, with 11 bases in the middle. CDR3 length: 14 amino acids. Germline lookup yields CDR1 SGHTA and CDR2 FQGNSA. Original analysis: Researchers report that nucleated cell counts were estimated from reference gene primer amplification. Generated by immunoSEQ multiplex PCR, the TCRdb table keeps only in-frame clones and is missing some. From that table come the V and J calls and clone size; the DNA was used to work out D and trimming. The sample yields approximately 250,000 clones, about 87% seen once. Participants had their cohort set by participant-reported clinical history.

The source is a woman in her 40s with acute COVID-19. V and J are TRBV7-2 and TRBJ1-5; no reliable D call. The sample was PBMCs or T cells enriched from blood (not recorded which). CDR3 amino acids: CASSLGVSGQPQHF. The CDR3 nucleotides read TGTGCCAGCAGCTTAGGGGTTTCGGGGCAGCCCCAGCATTTT.